This T cell receptor (beta chain) was sequenced during a study of shared clonotypes between healthy human individuals (dated by TCRdb to the early 2020s). Notes on the research overall: The cohort comprised two women and a few men aged 18 to 49 years. Different laboratories and diverse techniques were used to prepare libraries and sequence TCR repertoires, to increase sequencing depth and limit assay-specific biases. For each donor, CD4 naive and CD4 memory were each run on three plates, CD8 naive on two plates, and CD8 memory on one plate. To estimate repertoire size and how much clonotype sharing occurs between individuals, the study deeply sequenced the blood TCR repertoires of a handful of healthy adults. Between about 0.8 and 8.9 billion PBMCs per donor were obtained by leukapheresis. What the work shows at the level of the full study, not this receptor alone: Estimated clonotype richness was generally larger for naive than for memory subsets. About 4.5% of naive CD4, around 4% of naive CD8, 2% to 2.5% of memory CD4, and about 0.4% of memory CD8 clonotypes were shared across four donors. Based on pairwise subsampling, the degree of clonotype sharing among donors was expected to be affected by sequencing depth. Sampling was restricted to blood, and TCR repertoires in tissue are likely to differ from TCR repertoires in blood. Incomplete sequencing was indicated by rarefaction of sorted-subset datasets, despite the large sequencing depth. Compared with non-shared clonotypes, clonotypes shared by all four sorted-subset donors had higher generation probabilities. Because the study included only a small number of donors, the genetic and exposure-history diversity represented was limited.

Based on the germline V gene, the CDR1 and CDR2 sequences are MRHNA and SNTAGT. Trimming at the junction amounts to 1 base on V and 0 bases on J, and the germline ends lie 9 bases apart. The CDR3 spans 16 residues, from the cysteine through the phenylalanine. The retained sequence is limited to the CDR3, 48 bases, with the frame set at the first base. Using the deep immunoSEQ assay, TCR CDR3 regions were amplified from genomic DNA by multiplex PCR. Extracted genomic DNA from each cell subset was spread evenly across all wells of several immunoSEQ 96-well plates, with each plate serving as a replicate. For sorted subsets, 150 to 250 ng genomic DNA, equal to 25,000 to 35,000 T cell genomes, was loaded into each replicate PCR. Purified libraries were measured with a Qubit 3.0 fluorometer, size-checked on a Bioanalyzer 2100, and measured again with the KAPA Library Quantification kit. Every immunoSEQ 96-well plate was sequenced on a separate single-read 150-cycle Illumina NextSeq 550 flow cell. In the authors' own workflow: The immunoSEQ output contained only junctional sequences without quality scores, so filtering could not match that applied to full-length reads. To assign V/J genes and CDR3, sequences were annotated using PyIR, a Python wrapper for IgBLAST v1.9, with IMGT germline references. Reads were removed for weak V/J assignments (E-value above 1e-6), missing CDR3, stop codons, out-of-frame junctions, or ambiguous translated residues. V3J clonotypes were defined as sequences sharing the same inferred V gene, J gene, and CDR3 amino acid sequence. Percentage overlap between repertoires was calculated by dividing the number of shared unique clonotypes by the size of the smaller repertoire. Repertoire richness was assessed with RTK rarefaction, the Chao1 estimator, and Recon v2.1 estimates of unobserved clonotypes. For all TCRbeta clonotypes obtained by the gDNA method from a few donors, generation probabilities were computed with OLGA. In its TCRdb copy, this immuneACCESS table keeps in-frame sequences only and misses some clones. Where compared with another copy, unresolved V genes explain less than half of these, and the others have no known cause. V and J calls and clone size are as listed in that table; D and trimming were resolved from the DNA. The sample table lists about 1,800,000 clones, approximately 94% of them with a count of one. Less than 1.5% of the sample is in the top ten clones.

For the CD8 naive samples, CD45RO-negative cells were positively selected for CCR7, yielding a CD45RA+CCR7+ population from which TemRA cells were excluded. Donors were healthy HIV-negative adults with no recently reported acute infections or vaccinations. Only Caucasian adults living in Nashville, Tennessee, USA were represented among the donors. Blood was collected by leukapheresis, and PBMCs were isolated by Ficoll-Histopaque density gradient centrifugation and then cryopreserved in liquid nitrogen vapor phase. Analytical flow cytometry was used to check the purity and quantity of every magnetically sorted T cell population. Genomic DNA was isolated from every sorted fraction and measured by UV absorbance on a Nanodrop 2000c. Worth noting for this clone: Its specific antigen is unknown. The sample holds no much larger clone one base away, and base qualities are not on file.

The receptor's source is a man between 18 and 29 years old in good health. The chain uses TRBV6-4 and TRBJ2-2; the D gene remains uncertain. The sample taken for sequencing was naive CD8+ T cells sorted from blood. The cell subset or site label corresponds to: CD45RA+CCR7+. The nucleotide sequence is TGTGCCAGCAGTGACTATGGGGTTGCGAACACCGGGGAGCTGTTTTTT. This encodes CASSDYGVANTGELFF.